This is a list of T cell receptor beta chains from one sample in a study of cytomegalovirus exposure and HLA in healthy donors. This table comes from immunoSEQ multiplex PCR, and its TCRdb copy is limited to in-frame clones, with some not included. This sample has about 180,000 clones, with around 80% found just once. The sequencing input was PBMCs. The receptors derive from a girl aged 10-17 years in good health and CMV-seropositive. Each CDR3 is given with its conserved first and last residue. D genes are given only for firm matches. Expanded clones get a size class; other rows say once, few or many, or leave the size out.

V: TRBV5-1
D: -
size: -
CDR3: CASSIEAPYQETQYF

V: TRBV28
D: -
size: -
CDR3: CASSPTGPNIQYF

V: TRBV6-1
D: TRBD1
size: -
CDR3: CASRCGTVNCGYTF

V: TRBV4-1
D: -
size: -
CDR3: CASSERLGVGYTF

V: TRBV5-1
D: -
size: -
CDR3: CASRPRSRENTGELFF

V: TRBV5-1
D: -
size: -
CDR3: CASSSRQAPDTEAFF

V: TRBV7-9
D: -
size: -
CDR3: CASSLARTHPKRTEAFF

V: TRBV5-6
D: -
size: -
CDR3: CASSLEGLGNTIYF

V: TRBV18
D: TRBD1
size: -
CDR3: CASSTGQGWGTEAFF

V: TRBV6-6
D: -
size: few
CDR3: CASSAGLYGYTF

V: TRBV10-1
D: -
size: -
CDR3: CASSEGSQQYF